This T cell receptor beta chain was identified during a study of T-cell reconstitution after alpha-beta-depleted transplantation in children. Study findings and constraints: T-cell numbers and diversity, one year after transplant, stemmed largely from T cells that were newly produced. Several hundred expanded graft clones reportedly gave rise to the alpha-beta T cells present about two months after transplant. Surviving recipient T cells and thymic progenitors accounted for the high day-60 TCRbeta diversity observed in some patients.

TCRbeta library construction was performed incorporating unique molecular identifiers. TCRdb itself ran the PCR reads through MiXCR, one entry per CDR3 protein. Here the sample spans approximately 99,000 distinct CDR3 sequences, about 6.5% being singletons. This clonotype was picked up many times. The antigen remains undetermined. CDR1 is KGHDR and CDR2 is SFDVKD in the germline V gene. V was clipped by 4 bases and J by 5 bases; unmatched bases: 8. The length of the CDR3 is 16 residues. This clonotype was sampled from a male patient between 2 and 10 years old who had a stem cell transplant for acute lymphoblastic leukemia, so the T cells may come from the graft donor. The chain uses TRBV24-1 and TRBJ2-7; 12 bases agree with TRBD1. The material was PBMCs, mostly from graft donor cells, obtained 360 days after TCRalphabeta/CD19-depleted stem cell transplant. CDR3 protein: CATSDRDRGRVDEQYF. The CDR3 nucleotides are TGTGCCACCAGTGACCGGGACAGGGGGCGCGTCGACGAGCAGTACTTC.